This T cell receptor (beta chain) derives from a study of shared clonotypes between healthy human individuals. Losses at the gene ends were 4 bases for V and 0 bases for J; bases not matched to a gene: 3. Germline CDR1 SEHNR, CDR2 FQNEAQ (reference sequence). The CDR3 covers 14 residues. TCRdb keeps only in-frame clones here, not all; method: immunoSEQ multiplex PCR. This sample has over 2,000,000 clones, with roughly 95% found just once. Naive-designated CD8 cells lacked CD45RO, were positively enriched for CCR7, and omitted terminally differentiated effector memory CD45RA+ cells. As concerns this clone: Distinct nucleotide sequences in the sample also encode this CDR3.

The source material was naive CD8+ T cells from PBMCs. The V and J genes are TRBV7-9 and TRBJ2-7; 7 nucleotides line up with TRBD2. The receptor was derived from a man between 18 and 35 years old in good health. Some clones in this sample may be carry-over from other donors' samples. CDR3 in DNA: TGTGCCAGCAGCTCGGGGGGTAGCTCCTACGAGCAGTACTTC. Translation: CASSSGGSSYEQYF.